The 26 T cell receptor beta chains reported below all come from one sample, sequenced in a study of T cell responses to AZD1222 COVID-19 vaccine. Profiling relied on immunoSEQ multiplex PCR, and the TCRdb table lists in-frame clones only, not all of them. Among some 81,000 clones, 80% to 90% were seen once, and the ten largest hold 3.4%. The sample was peripheral blood, taken 28 days after the second AZD1222 dose. These receptors all come from an adult who received the AZD1222 COVID-19 vaccine.

The chain uses TRBV28 and TRBJ1-3; D call uncertain. This CDR3 region has 15 residues. Trimming removed 3 bases at V and 0 bases at J, with 9 bases between. Germline CDR1 is MDHEN and CDR2 is SYDVKM. CDR3 loop: CASSLIPGSGNTIYF. CDR3 coding DNA: TGTGCCAGCAGTTTGATACCAGGCTCTGGAAACACCATATATTTT.

The rearrangement links TRBV4-3 to TRBJ2-6; D is uncertain. In germline, CDR1 is LGHNA, CDR2 YSLEER. The ends were cut back, 4 bases at V and 0 bases at J, with 10 bases in the middle. The CDR3 is made up of 16 amino acids. CDR3 protein: CASSPTFGSGANVLTF. Here the CDR3 DNA reads TGCGCCAGCAGCCCGACCTTCGGCTCTGGGGCCAACGTCCTGACTTTC.

The rearrangement links TRBV2 to TRBJ2-5; TRBD1 agrees at 8 bases. The V gene's germline CDR1 is SNHLY and CDR2 FYNNEI. This CDR3 region has 14 residues. V lost 3 bases, J lost 5 bases, and 5 bases stayed unmatched. The CDR3 DNA reads TGTGCCAGCAGTGATCTCAGGGGGCTGGAGACCCAGTACTTC. Translated: CASSDLRGLETQYF.

V is TRBV10-1 and J is TRBJ2-1; TRBD2 agrees at 13 bases. CDR3 size: 16 residues. V shed 11 bases, J shed 8 bases, and the junction held 15 bases outside the gene matches. Germline CDR1 and CDR2: WNHNN and SYGVQD (reference sequence). CDR3 sequence (DNA): TGCGCCGCAGGGACTAGCGGGACCCACTTTGCGCATGAGCAGTTCTTC. Encoded protein: CAAGTSGTHFAHEQFF.

This chain uses TRBV12-3 or TRBV12-4 with TRBJ1-5; D not resolved. V was cut by 4 bases and J by 5 bases, with 6 bases left in between. The CDR3 totals 12 residues. DNA for the CDR3: TGTGCCAGCAGTTCCGGTTATCAGCCCCAGCATTTT. It yields the protein CASSSGYQPQHF.

CDR3 region: CASSEQGYEQYF. The CDR3 coding sequence is TGTGCCAGCAGTGAACAGGGTTACGAGCAGTACTTC. The chain couples TRBV7-9 to TRBJ2-7, with a weak D call TRBD1 (6 bases). This CDR3 contains 12 residues. The V gene's germline CDR1 is SEHNR and CDR2 FQNEAQ (reference sequence). Trimming took 6 bases from V and 4 from J, leaving 10 bases between them.

The genes are TRBV27 and TRBJ1-1; D remains unclear. Germline CDR1 and CDR2: MNHEY and SMNVEV (reference sequence). V lost 1 base and J lost 2, with 5 bases in between. This CDR3 region has 13 residues. The CDR3 sequence is CASSLFLNTEAFF. The CDR3 bases are TGTGCCAGCAGTTTATTTCTAAACACTGAAGCTTTCTTT.

The chain uses TRBV27 and TRBJ1-6; TRBD1 is a possible D gene (6 bases). V was clipped by 4 bases and J by 9 bases, with 13 bases between them. The CDR3 sequence is 14 residues long. CDR1 and CDR2 (germline): MNHEY, SMNVEV (reference sequence). This chain's CDR3 is CASSSDRAGSPLHF. DNA of the CDR3: TGTGCCAGCAGTTCGGACAGAGCGGGTTCACCCCTCCACTTT.

The chain employs TRBV6-6 and TRBJ1-2; no firm D call. Per germline, CDR1 MNHNY and CDR2 SVGAGI (reference sequence). The CDR3 loop spans 14 amino acids. Trimming stripped 2 bases from V and 7 bases from J, with 14 bases between. This CDR3 reads CASSYPQREGGYTF. As DNA, the CDR3 is TGTGCCAGCAGTTACCCCCAACGGGAGGGTGGCTACACCTTC.

The chain carries TRBV5-1 and TRBJ2-5; D is undetermined. Trimming took 3 bases from V and 5 from J, leaving 14 bases between them. The germline V gene encodes CDR1 SGHRS and CDR2 YFSETQ. This CDR3 spans 14 amino acids. This CDR3 is CASSSTDQRETQYF. CDR3 nucleotide sequence: TGCGCCAGCAGCTCGACCGACCAGAGGGAGACCCAGTACTTC.

This clone is a singleton in its sample. This chain connects TRBV7-3 to TRBJ2-5; weak D call: TRBD1 (6 bases). Trimming removed 4 bases at V and 4 bases at J, with 10 bases between. This CDR3 contains 13 residues. The germline V gene encodes CDR1 SGHTA and CDR2 FQGTGA. The CDR3 nucleotides are TGTGCCAGCAGCTCCACAGGGTCAGAGACCCAGTACTTC. Protein product: CASSSTGSETQYF.

The chain is built from TRBV29-1 and TRBJ2-7; D is perhaps TRBD2 (6 bases). CDR3 length: 17 amino acids. Trimming removed 0 bases from V and 0 bases from J, with 18 bases in between. Germline CDR1 and CDR2: SQVTM and ANQGSEA. The DNA for the CDR3 is TGCAGCGTTGAAGATCGGTGGGCGGGGACCAGCTCCTACGAGCAGTACTTC. This encodes CSVEDRWAGTSSYEQYF.

This clone was recorded a few times. This sequence joins TRBV24-1 and TRBJ2-5, with 10 bases aligning to TRBD2. V gave up 2 bases and J gave up 5 bases; unmatched junction bases: 7. CDR1 and CDR2 from the germline V gene are KGHDR and SFDVKD. The CDR3 is made up of 16 amino acids. The CDR3 nucleotides are TGTGCCACCAGTGATTGGGCTAGCGGGAGTTCTGAGACCCAGTACTTC. Amino acids: CATSDWASGSSETQYF.

By frequency in the sample, this clone is medium-sized (0.01 to 0.1%). The rearrangement joins TRBV27 to TRBJ1-5, with 10 bases matching TRBD1. The V segment lost 2 bases and the J segment 3 bases; nucleotides outside the gene matches: 1. The germline V gene encodes CDR1 MNHEY and CDR2 SMNVEV (reference sequence). The CDR3 contains 15 residues. Written as DNA, the CDR3 is TGTGCCAGCAGTTTAGGGACAGGGGCCAATCAGCCCCAGCATTTT. Amino acid sequence: CASSLGTGANQPQHF.

V gene TRBV11-3 combines with J gene TRBJ2-3, with a tentative D call TRBD1 (5 bases). V was cut by 5 bases and J by 0 bases, with 9 bases left in between. The length of the CDR3 is 14 residues. Germline loops: CDR1 SGHNT, CDR2 YENEEA. The DNA for the CDR3 is TGTGCCAGCAGCCCAGGGTATAGCACAGATACGCAGTATTTT. It encodes CASSPGYSTDTQYF.

This rearrangement joins TRBV6-6 to TRBJ2-3; 7 bases fit TRBD2. Germline V gives CDR1 MNHNY, CDR2 SVGAGI (reference sequence). V shed 9 bases, J shed 2 bases, and the junction held 11 bases outside the gene matches. The CDR3 sequence is 15 residues long. CDR3: CASPPGGLFTDTQYF. As DNA, the CDR3 is TGTGCCAGTCCTCCGGGGGGACTGTTCACAGATACGCAGTATTTT.

The chain is built from TRBV30 and TRBJ1-4; D not resolved. Germline V CDR1 and CDR2: GTSNPN, SVGIG (reference sequence). The CDR3 extends over 13 amino acids. The V and J ends lost 1 base and 7 bases respectively, with 10 bases between them. The chain's CDR3 is CAWSEHSSEKLFF. The CDR3 DNA reads as TGTGCCTGGAGTGAACATAGCAGTGAAAAACTGTTTTTT. Using reference TRBV30 and TRBJ1-4 for the parts outside the CDR3, the full variable domain is SQTIHQWPATLVQPVGSPLSLECTVEGTSNPNLYWYRQAAGRGLQLLFYSVGIGQISSEVPQNLSASRPQDRQFILSSKKLLLSDSGFYLCAWSEHSSEKLFFGSGTQLSVL.

The rearrangement joins TRBV7-7 to TRBJ1-3; no firm D call. The ends were cut back, 5 bases at V and 4 bases at J, with 9 bases in the middle. The CDR3 has 13 residues. The germline CDR1 and CDR2 sequences are SSHAT and FNYEAQ (reference sequence). The CDR3 loop is CASSAAKGNTIYF. CDR3 nucleotides: TGTGCCAGCAGCGCGGCCAAAGGAAACACCATATATTTT. The whole variable domain, filled in from reference TRBV7-7 and TRBJ1-3, reads GAGVSQSPRYKVTKRGQDVTLRCDPISSHATLYWYQQALGQGPEFLTYFNYEAQPDKSGLPSDRFSAERPEGSISTLTIQRTEQRDSAMYRCASSAAKGNTIYFGEGSWLTVV.

The chain is built from TRBV5-4 and TRBJ2-5, with 8 bases identical to TRBD1. The CDR3 loop spans 13 amino acids. V lost 3 bases, J lost 3 bases, and 1 base stayed unmatched. Germline V gene data show CDR1 as SGHNT and CDR2 as YYREEE (reference sequence). The CDR3 DNA follows: TGTGCCAGCAGCTCGACAGGGGAAGAGACCCAGTACTTC. Residues: CASSSTGEETQYF.

The V and J genes are TRBV28 and TRBJ2-4; 7 bases align to TRBD1. In germline, CDR1 is MDHEN, CDR2 SYDVKM. CDR3 length equals 19 residues. V lost 7 bases and J lost 0; bases outside the gene matches: 18. CDR3 nucleotides: TGTGCCAGCACCGGGACAGCCATTGATTTATCTATAGCCAAAAACATTCAGTACTTC. This gives the protein CASTGTAIDLSIAKNIQYF.

The rearrangement links TRBV7-3 to TRBJ1-4, with D hard to call. V was pared by 1 base and J by 8 bases, with 11 bases between. Germline V gene lookup returns CDR1 SGHTA and CDR2 FQGTGA. CDR3 size: 14 residues. The CDR3 loop reads CASSLNGGAEKLFF. Written as DNA, the CDR3 is TGTGCCAGCAGCTTAAATGGAGGTGCGGAAAAACTGTTTTTT.

There are a few counts of this clone. The chain combines TRBV5-6 with TRBJ2-7; D is possibly TRBD2 (6 bases). V shed 1 base and J shed 4 bases, with 9 bases lying between them. Germline V gene sequence: CDR1 SGHDT, CDR2 YYEEEE. The CDR3 extends over 13 amino acids. CDR3 coding DNA: TGTGCCAGCAGCTTGCGGGGGATGTACGAGCAGTACTTC. Amino acids: CASSLRGMYEQYF.

J is TRBJ1-2 and V is TRBV6-5; no clear D gene. V was shortened by 7 bases and J by 8 bases, with 23 bases between the two germline ends. CDR1 and CDR2 (germline): MNHEY, SVGAGI. The length of the CDR3 is 15 residues. CDR3 nucleotides: TGTGCCAGCACCGCTGTATATTTCGAGAGACCCGGCTACACCTTC. It codes for CASTAVYFERPGYTF.

In its sample, this clone was seen a few times. V gene TRBV4-3 combines with J gene TRBJ2-7; 9 bases fit TRBD2. The V gene end was trimmed by 0 bases and the J gene end by 6 bases; junction bases not matched to a gene: 9. Looked up from germline, CDR1 is LGHNA and CDR2 is YSLEER. The CDR3 spans 16 residues. The CDR3 DNA reads as TGCGCCAGCAGCCAAGACATCGGGCTAGCGGGACTCGAGCAGTACTTC. It translates to CASSQDIGLAGLEQYF.

This clone was counted only a few times. The chain combines TRBV28 with TRBJ1-1, with a tentative D call TRBD1 (6 bases). The CDR3 length is 17 residues. Trimming stripped 6 bases from V and 0 bases from J, with 20 bases between. Germline CDR1 reads MDHEN; CDR2 reads SYDVKM. CDR3 DNA sequence: TGTGCCAGCAGGCAAGGGGGGGGACGTACGGTGAACACTGAAGCTTTCTTT. It specifies CASRQGGGRTVNTEAFF.

The CDR3 protein is CASSSMGQGVETQYF. The CDR3 nucleotides are TGTGCCAGCAGTTCAATGGGACAGGGGGTAGAGACCCAGTACTTC. This chain uses TRBV28 with TRBJ2-5; 11 bases fit TRBD1. J was trimmed by 4 bases and V by 4 bases; bases with no gene match: 5. This CDR3 contains 15 residues. Germline V gene sequence: CDR1 MDHEN, CDR2 SYDVKM.